This T cell receptor (beta chain) was sequenced in a study of T cell responses to AZD1222 COVID-19 vaccine (dated by TCRdb to about 2021). With respect to the entire study: AZD1222 recipients whose second dose came at about 4 weeks and those whose second dose came at about 12 weeks were combined into one group, since spike-specific TCR depth and breadth did not differ between the two schedules. TCR sequencing was performed for over 230 trial participants, of whom around 200 were given two doses of AZD1222 and approximately 26 were given two doses of MenACWY control vaccine. Trial participants were enrolled by age into 18-55, 56-69 and 70-plus year subgroups, with approximately 160, 26 and 62 TCR-sequenced participants respectively. Results the study describes overall, beyond this receptor: Most participants were white British and females outnumbered males, and the authors suggested that clonal diversity may have been underestimated. Reportedly, close to half of the unique spike-specific TCRs recognized epitopes lying outside the regions that are mutated in the B.1.351 and B.1.1.7 variants. The 56-69-year group was small, and its depth increase did not reach significance, likely because of low power. After two AZD1222 doses, spike-specific TCR breadth and depth were significantly higher than at day 0 and than in MenACWY recipients. Conclusions about previously exposed vaccinees are limited because only a handful of AZD1222 recipients were SARS-CoV-2 seropositive at baseline. The whole spike protein was spanned by vaccine-associated CD4 TCRs, and dominant responses were seen in regions 160-218 and 743-854. No day 14 peak-response samples were available, so repertoires were characterized only after the peak T cell response.

The CDR3 regions of human TCRbeta chains were subjected to immunosequencing. Processing in the source paper ran as follows. TCRs in the repertoires were matched against a reference library of SARS-CoV-2-specific TCRs that had been generated with the MIRA antigen-specificity platform. Breadth was defined as the fraction of unique TCRs that were SARS-CoV-2-associated, and depth was defined as the fraction of total T cells that were SARS-CoV-2-associated. Each spike-specific TCR was assigned to its reactive spike region and to a CD4 or CD8 class using the MIRA data. Log10-transformed breadth and depth values were compared by one-way ANOVA with Sidak's multiple comparisons tests. TCRdb limited this immuneACCESS table to in-frame rearrangements with V and J called. A share of clones is missing; checked studies link under half to unresolved V genes, and the rest is unexplained. For V, J and clone size, that table is used; D and trimming come from the DNA. The sample data list more than 120,000 clones, and about 93% of these were observed just once. Of the sample, around 4.7% falls within the top ten clones.

The time point label of this sample denotes: baseline before first vaccination. The vaccinee samples were drawn from two UK trials, COV001 and COV002, one of which was a single-blind randomized controlled phase 2/3 trial testing AZD1222 (ChAdOx1 nCoV-19) in healthy adults. For TCRbeta chain sequencing, PBMC samples from trial participants were taken at day 0 and at day 28 after the second dose. V and J are truncated by 0 bases and 0 bases respectively, leaving an intervening sequence of 4 bases. The germline V gene gives CDR1 as SGHRS and CDR2 as YFSETQ. There are 14 amino acids in the CDR3, from cysteine to phenylalanine inclusive. This entry keeps only the CDR3 DNA: 42 bases, framed from base 1. With regard to this clone: Its antigen is not yet known. No base qualities exist here, and no much larger clone lies one base off it.

The source material was peripheral blood, sampled on day 0 of AZD1222 vaccination. This clonotype originated in an adult in good health. The chain couples TRBV5-1 to TRBJ1-3; the D gene is not confidently resolved. The sequence in DNA is TGCGCCAGCAGCTTGGAAGCCTCTGGAAACACCATATATTTT. Its translation is CASSLEASGNTIYF.